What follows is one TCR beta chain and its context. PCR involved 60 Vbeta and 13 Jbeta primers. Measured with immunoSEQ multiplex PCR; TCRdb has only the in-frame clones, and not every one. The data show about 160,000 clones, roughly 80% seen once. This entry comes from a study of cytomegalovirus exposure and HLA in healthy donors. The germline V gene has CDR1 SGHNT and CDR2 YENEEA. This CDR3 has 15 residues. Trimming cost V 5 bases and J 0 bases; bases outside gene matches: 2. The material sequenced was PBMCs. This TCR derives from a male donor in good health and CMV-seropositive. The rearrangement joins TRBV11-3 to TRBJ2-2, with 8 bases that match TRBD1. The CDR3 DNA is TGTGCCAGCAGCCCAGGGGGCGCGAACACCGGGGAGCTGTTTTTT. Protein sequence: CASSPGGANTGELFF.